The 29 T cell receptor beta chains reported below all come from one sample, sequenced in a study of blood T cells in healthy people across ages. Primers used in a second PCR of about 7 to 12 cycles were a sample-barcoded 5' primer and a J-beta primer mix. TCRdb processed the 5' RACE reads anew with MiXCR; each CDR3 protein has one entry. The data contain approximately 1.5 million distinct CDR3 sequences, 35% to 45% of them singletons. The sample taken for sequencing was blood. These receptors all stem from a woman under 30 in good health.

The gene calls are TRBV9 and TRBJ2-1, with 8 bases aligning to TRBD2. With 2 bases clipped from V and 8 bases from J, the junction kept 3 bases outside the gene matches. CDR3 size: 13 residues. Germline-derived CDR1 and CDR2 are SGDLS and YYNGEE. CDR3 sequence reads: CASSVGAGDEQFF. The CDR3, as DNA: TGTGCCAGCAGCGTGGGAGCGGGAGATGAGCAGTTCTTC.

This chain links TRBV4-1 with TRBJ2-7, with D perhaps TRBD2 (6 bases). The CDR3 loop spans 17 amino acids. CDR1 and CDR2 (germline): MGHRA, YSYEKL. V was pared by 1 base and J by 2 bases, with 18 bases between. Here the CDR3 reads CASSQAPPGTSAYEQYF. CDR3 nucleotides: TGCGCCAGCAGCCAAGCCCCACCCGGGACTTCTGCCTACGAGCAGTACTTC.

This clonotype came up many times. The V gene is TRBV20-1, the J gene TRBJ1-4, with D unresolved. This CDR3 region has 14 residues. Trimming cost V 3 bases and J 0 bases, with 8 bases left between them. Germline CDR1 reads DFQATT; CDR2 reads SNEGSKA (reference sequence). The CDR3 sequence: CSASRRATNEKLFF. CDR3 DNA: TGCAGTGCTAGCCGGCGGGCAACTAATGAAAAACTGTTTTTT.

The table lists this clonotype with a few counts. The chain carries TRBV9 and TRBJ1-1; 8 positions agree with TRBD1. The J segment lost 3 bases and the V segment lost 3 bases, leaving 4 bases of the junction unmatched. The CDR3 loop spans 14 amino acids. Germline V gives CDR1 SGDLS, CDR2 YYNGEE. CDR3 sequence reads: CASSETGEDTEAFF. The CDR3, as DNA: TGTGCCAGCAGCGAGACAGGGGAGGACACTGAAGCTTTCTTT. Filled out from reference TRBV9 and TRBJ1-1, the complete variable domain reads DSGVTQTPKHLITATGQRVTLRCSPRSGDLSVYWYQQSLDQGLQFLIQYYNGEERAKGNILERFSAQQFPDLHSELNLSSLELGDSALYFCASSETGEDTEAFFGQGTRLTVV.

This clonotype came up a few times. CDR3 DNA: TGCAGTGCTAGGGGGCAGCGTTATGAGACCCAGTACTTC. This codes for CSARGQRYETQYF. V is TRBV20-1 and J is TRBJ2-5; possible D gene TRBD1, 5 bases. The CDR3 consists of 13 residues. V lost 3 bases and J lost 5, with 13 bases in between. CDR1 is DFQATT, CDR2 SNEGSKA, per germline (reference sequence).

This rearrangement joins TRBV20-1 to TRBJ2-3, with 11 bases that match TRBD2. Trimming took 5 bases from V and 3 from J; bases not matched to a gene: 7. This CDR3 region has 15 residues. Per the germline V gene, CDR1 is DFQATT and CDR2 is SNEGSKA (reference sequence). This CDR3 is CSAGGTSGRTDTQYF. The CDR3 nucleotides read TGCAGTGCTGGGGGGACTAGCGGTCGGACAGATACGCAGTATTTT.

In the case of this clonotype: At one end, the junction sequence differs from germline, possibly due to a read error. V is TRBV5-4 and J is TRBJ1-2, with D maybe TRBD1 (5 bases). The germline CDR1 and CDR2 sequences are SGHNT and YYREEE (reference sequence). The CDR3 totals 13 residues. CDR3 protein: CAGSFQGPYGYTF. For the CDR3, the DNA is TGTGCCGGCAGCTTTCAGGGTCCCTATGGCTACACCTTC.

This clonotype was recorded many times. The V gene is TRBV7-9, the J gene TRBJ2-1; 7 bases fit TRBD2. Germline-derived CDR1 and CDR2 are SEHNR and FQNEAQ (reference sequence). The CDR3 consists of 16 residues. The junction had 5 bases not matched to a gene; V was cut back by 1 base and J by 2 bases. As DNA, the CDR3 is TGTGCCAGCAGCTTAGTTGGCGGGAGTACCTACAATGAGCAGTTCTTC. Amino acid sequence: CASSLVGGSTYNEQFF.

The rearrangement uses TRBV10-2 and TRBJ2-7; D uncertain. CDR1 WSHSY and CDR2 SAAADI come from the germline V gene. The CDR3 contains 13 residues. Trimming left V 5 bases short and J 5 bases short, with 13 bases between. The CDR3 region is CASSPADRDEQYF. CDR3 sequence (DNA): TGCGCCAGCAGTCCCGCGGACCGCGACGAGCAGTACTTC.

This clonotype has more than one count but fewer than ten. V and J are TRBV29-1 and TRBJ1-1; D is ambiguous. This CDR3 comprises 14 residues. Trimming cost V 4 bases and J 3 bases, with 15 bases left between them. Per germline, CDR1 SQVTM and CDR2 ANQGSEA. The CDR3 DNA sequence: TGCAGCGTTGTACAATCGGGCCAGTACACTGAAGCTTTCTTT. Translation gives CSVVQSGQYTEAFF.

In the case of this clonotype: This may come from a read error, since a much larger clone is one base off. V and J are TRBV6-5 and TRBJ2-6; D may be TRBD1 (5 bases). The CDR3 contains 15 residues. Germline V CDR1 and CDR2: MNHEY, SVGAGI. The CDR3: CASTVTVSGANVLNF. The CDR3 region has the DNA TGTGCCAGCACTGTGACAGTCTCTGGGGCCAACGTCCTGAATTTC.

In the case of this clonotype: No DNA is shown, since the ends of the CDR3 on it are uncertain; the CDR3 is the one TCRdb lists. The rearrangement links TRBV29-1 to TRBJ1-2. The CDR3 length is 13 residues, termini included. Germline CDR1 is SQVTM and CDR2 is ANQGSEA. The CDR3 loop reads CSVFWQANDGYTF.

The CDR3 here is CASSPLLTTVYNEQFF. In DNA, the CDR3 is TGTGCCAGCAGCCCACTACTCACAACCGTCTACAATGAGCAGTTCTTC. The rearrangement joins TRBV3-1 to TRBJ2-1; D is ambiguous. The V and J ends lost 4 bases and 3 bases respectively, with 16 bases between them. Looked up from germline, CDR1 is LGHDT and CDR2 is YNNKEL (reference sequence). There are 16 residues in the CDR3.

Regarding this clonotype: At one end the junction does not follow the germline gene, possibly because of a read error. The chain combines TRBV6-2 or TRBV6-3 with TRBJ1-1; D is uncertain. CDR3 length: 11 amino acids. CDR1 is MNHEY and CDR2 is SVGEGT in the germline V gene. This chain's CDR3 is CASKLKTEAFF. In DNA, the CDR3 is TGTGCCAGCAAGTTGAAAACTGAAGCTTTCTTT.

The gene calls are TRBV29-1 and TRBJ2-5; D possibly corresponds to TRBD2 (6 bases). This CDR3 is 13 amino acids long. Trimming removed 5 bases at V and 2 bases at J, with 12 bases between. CDR1 is SQVTM, CDR2 ANQGSEA, per germline. CDR3 sequence: CSVPGGGQETQYF. As DNA, the CDR3 is TGCAGCGTTCCGGGTGGGGGGCAAGAGACCCAGTACTTC. The full variable domain, rest sourced from reference TRBV29-1 and TRBJ2-5, is SAVISQKPSRDICQRGTSLTIQCQVDSQVTMMFWYRQQPGQSLTLIATANQGSEATYESGFVIDKFPISRPNLTFSTLTVSNMSPEDSSIYLCSVPGGGQETQYFGPGTRLLVL.

This clonotype has more than one count but fewer than ten. This chain joins TRBV5-1 and TRBJ2-1, with D hard to call. V gave up 2 bases and J gave up 2 bases, with 11 bases separating them. The CDR3 sequence is 15 residues long. CDR1 SGHRS and CDR2 YFSETQ come from the germline V gene. The CDR3: CASSLNTPTYNEQFF. The CDR3 DNA reads as TGCGCCAGCAGCTTAAACACTCCCACCTACAATGAGCAGTTCTTC.

This clonotype was counted a few times. This chain links TRBV4-2 with TRBJ2-7; D is undetermined. The CDR3 contains 15 residues. CDR1 and CDR2 (germline): LGHNA, YNFKEQ. Trimming stripped 1 base from V and 5 bases from J, with 15 bases between. CDR3 sequence reads: CASSQGPPPLDEQYF. CDR3 nucleotide sequence: TGTGCCAGCAGCCAAGGCCCTCCTCCATTGGACGAGCAGTACTTC.

The sample holds a few counts of this clonotype. The rearrangement links TRBV9 to TRBJ2-4, with a weak D call TRBD1 (5 bases). CDR1 is SGDLS, CDR2 YYNGEE, per germline. The CDR3 is 16 residues long. With 0 bases removed from V and 3 bases from J, the gap between germline ends came to 13 bases. The chain's CDR3 is CASSVVPGSDKNIQYF. The CDR3 DNA sequence: TGTGCCAGCAGCGTAGTTCCAGGGTCAGACAAAAACATTCAGTACTTC.

This clonotype has only a few counts. This chain joins TRBV7-9 and TRBJ1-5; D unclear. Looked up from germline, CDR1 is SEHNR and CDR2 is FQNEAQ (reference sequence). V was cut by 4 bases and J by 6 bases, with 13 bases left in between. The CDR3 has 14 residues. As DNA, the CDR3 is TGTGCCAGCAGCTACAAGGGAGGTGGTCAGCCCCAGCATTTT. Translation gives CASSYKGGGQPQHF.

The rearrangement uses TRBV6-1 and TRBJ1-4, with 8 positions matching TRBD1. V lost 5 bases and J lost 7; bases outside the gene matches: 15. This CDR3 is built from 17 residues. CDR1 is MNHNS, CDR2 SASEGT, per germline. The CDR3 DNA sequence: TGTGCCAGCAGTCGATCCGTTAGGGCACAGGGGGTTGAAAAACTGTTTTTT. It yields the protein CASSRSVRAQGVEKLFF.

The chain uses TRBV24-1 and TRBJ1-2, with D unresolved. Germline CDR1 and CDR2: KGHDR and SFDVKD. The CDR3 runs to 13 residues. V lost 7 bases to trimming and J lost 6 bases, with 14 bases between them. The CDR3, as DNA: TGTGCCACCAGCCGACTGGGGTTTGATGGCTACACCTTC. It translates to CATSRLGFDGYTF.

The V and J genes are TRBV4-1 and TRBJ1-5; D is possibly TRBD1 (6 bases). CDR3 length: 15 amino acids. Germline V gene lookup returns CDR1 MGHRA and CDR2 YSYEKL. Trimming cost V 0 bases and J 4 bases, with 10 bases left between them. The CDR3 region has the DNA TGCGCCAGCAGCCAAGATCGCAGGGGTAATCAGCCCCAGCATTTT. Translation: CASSQDRRGNQPQHF.

This chain uses TRBV7-2 with TRBJ2-3; 7 nucleotides align to TRBD1. CDR1 SGHTA and CDR2 FQGNSA come from the germline V gene. V trimming: 4 bases; J trimming: 14 bases; junction bases outside the gene matches: 21. The CDR3 runs 16 residues. The CDR3 spells CASSSLFGTADPRGYF. CDR3 nucleotides: TGTGCCAGCAGCTCGCTCTTCGGGACAGCGGACCCCCGCGGGTATTTT.

J is TRBJ1-1 and V is TRBV25-1; D is unresolved. The CDR3 length is 15 residues. Germline-derived CDR1 and CDR2 are MGHDK and SYGVNS. V dropped 3 bases and J dropped 7 bases, with 18 bases sitting between them. The CDR3 DNA reads as TGTGCCAGCAGTGATCCGGGCCGGCACGTTGGTGAAGCTTTCTTT. Its translation is CASSDPGRHVGEAFF.

This clonotype occurred a few times. The CDR3 DNA follows: TGTGCCAGCAGCACCGGGACAGAGTACGAGCAGTACTTC. Amino acids: CASSTGTEYEQYF. This chain connects TRBV11-2 to TRBJ2-4, with 7 bases that match TRBD1. The J call may be faulty, since TRBJ2-7 better matches the DNA end. Germline assignment: CDR1 SGHAT and CDR2 FQNNGV. There are 13 residues in the CDR3.

The V and J genes are TRBV3-1 and TRBJ2-1; the match to TRBD1 covers 9 bases. V lost 2 bases, J lost 4 bases, and 15 bases stayed unmatched. Germline V gene data show CDR1 as LGHDT and CDR2 as YNNKEL (reference sequence). This CDR3 has 19 amino acids. CDR3 protein: CASSQPPSVVDRGYNEQFF. CDR3 bases: TGTGCCAGCAGCCAACCCCCAAGCGTAGTGGACAGGGGTTACAATGAGCAGTTCTTC.

This clonotype occurred a few times. This rearrangement joins TRBV7-6 to TRBJ1-5; 8 bases fit TRBD1. Germline trimming cut 5 bases from V and 1 base from J; bases unmatched to any gene: 7. Looked up from germline, CDR1 is SGHVS and CDR2 is FNYEAQ. The CDR3 is 16 residues long. CDR3 amino acids: CASSIGQGGSNQPQHF. The CDR3, as DNA: TGTGCCAGCAGCATCGGACAGGGTGGCAGCAATCAGCCCCAGCATTTT.

This rearrangement joins TRBV4-3 to TRBJ1-1; no definite D call. Germline lookup yields CDR1 LGHNA and CDR2 YSLEER. CDR3 length: 13 residues. V was trimmed by 1 base and J by 4 bases, leaving 7 bases between them. The CDR3 region has the DNA TGCGCCAGCAGCCAAGTATTTAGCACTGAAGCTTTCTTT. Encoded protein: CASSQVFSTEAFF.

This clonotype was counted a few times. This chain links TRBV15 with TRBJ2-3; a weak D match, TRBD1 (5 bases). CDR1 and CDR2 from the germline V gene are LNHNV and YYDKDF (reference sequence). CDR3 length: 15 amino acids. V was shortened by 0 bases and J by 4 bases, with 11 bases between the two germline ends. Written as DNA, the CDR3 is TGTGCCACCAGCAGAGATGTTGGGGCACCAGATACGCAGTATTTT. This encodes CATSRDVGAPDTQYF.